This T cell receptor beta chain was identified in a study of Graves' ophthalmopathy and Graves' hyperthyroidism. Researchers took RNA transcripts and amplified TCR beta CDR3 regions from them. RT-PCR in the first round used HTBI primers; a second-round multiplex PCR followed. Each CDR3 protein gets one entry after TCRdb re-called the multiplex PCR reads with MiXCR. The data show over 650,000 distinct CDR3 sequences, with 35% to 45% seen just once and more than 2.5% held by the top ten. On this clonotype itself: The target antigen is unknown.

This CDR3 has 14 amino acids. Losses at the gene ends were 3 bases for V and 9 bases for J; bases not matched to a gene: 5. The V gene's germline CDR1 is KGHDR and CDR2 SFDVKD. General study results and limits: The model forecast ophthalmopathy progression, reaching around 66% sensitivity and approximately 79% specificity.

The TCR comes from an adult man with Graves' ophthalmopathy. The sample taken for sequencing was peripheral blood. This chain joins TRBV24-1 and TRBJ1-2; 11 bases map to TRBD1. CDR3 region: CATSDTGTGGRYTF. The CDR3 DNA sequence: TGTGCCACCAGTGATACCGGGACAGGGGGACGCTACACCTTC.